One and the same sample provided the 23 T cell receptor beta chains below, sequenced in a study of shared clonotypes between healthy human individuals (dated by TCRdb to the early 2020s). CD8 naive samples were CD45RO-negative cells positively selected for CCR7, giving a CD45RA+CCR7+ population that excluded TemRA cells. The library relied on the immunoSEQ multiplex PCR assay. The table was pulled from immuneACCESS by TCRdb, which kept in-frame rearrangements only. Such tables lose some clones; where checked, under half of the loss comes from unresolved V genes, and the rest has no known cause. Here the sample has more than 2 million clones; about 95% occur a single time. Together, the top ten hold roughly 1.1% of the sample. Sequenced sample: naive CD8+ T cells sorted from blood. The cell subset or site label, as the study defines it: CD45RA+CCR7+. These receptors all stem from a man between 18 and 35 years old in good health.

The chain uses TRBV28 and TRBJ2-1; 7 bases fit TRBD2. The germline gives CDR1 MDHEN, CDR2 SYDVKM. This CDR3 has 14 amino acids. The J segment lost 6 bases and the V segment lost 6 bases, leaving 8 bases of the junction unmatched. In DNA, the CDR3 is TGTGCCAGCAGACTAGCGTCCCTCCCCAATGAGCAGTTCTTC. This encodes CASRLASLPNEQFF. The full variable domain, in which reference TRBV28 and TRBJ2-1 provide the parts outside the CDR3, is DVKVTQSSRYLVKRTGEKVFLECVQDMDHENMFWYRQDPGLGLRLIYFSYDVKMKEKGDIPEGYSVSREKKERFSLILESASTNQTSMYLCASRLASLPNEQFFGPGTRLTVL.

The J gene is TRBJ2-2, the V gene TRBV13, with TRBD2 matching over 7 bases. V lost 5 bases to trimming and J lost 4 bases; unmatched junction nucleotides: 28. The germline CDR1 and CDR2 sequences are PRHDT and FYEKMQ (reference sequence). This CDR3 is 22 amino acids long. CDR3 protein: CASSPSGSVWKAGAAGTGELFF. CDR3 in DNA: TGTGCCAGCAGCCCCTCCGGGAGCGTTTGGAAGGCGGGAGCTGCGGGCACCGGGGAGCTGTTTTTT.

V usage is TRBV4-1 and J usage is TRBJ1-1, with unresolved D. With 0 bases removed from V and 5 bases from J, the gap between germline ends came to 13 bases. The CDR3 is 15 residues long. From germline, CDR1 is MGHRA and CDR2 YSYEKL. The CDR3 coding sequence is TGCGCCAGCAGCCAAGAAGGTTACGCGCCGACTGAAGCTTTCTTT. Protein sequence: CASSQEGYAPTEAFF.

The chain carries TRBV6-1 and TRBJ2-6; 8 bases match TRBD1. CDR3 size: 18 residues. The J segment lost 0 bases and the V segment lost 3 bases, leaving 7 bases of the junction unmatched. CDR1 is MNHNS, CDR2 SASEGT, per germline. CDR3 nucleotide sequence: TGTGCCAGCAGTGACCGACAGGGGAATCCCTCTGGGGCCAACGTCCTGACTTTC. As protein: CASSDRQGNPSGANVLTF.

The rearrangement links TRBV29-1 to TRBJ2-2; D possibly corresponds to TRBD1 (6 bases). This CDR3 has 13 residues. V lost 7 bases and J 4 bases, leaving 13 bases between the germline ends. Germline lookup yields CDR1 SQVTM and CDR2 ANQGSEA. CDR3 amino acids: CSATGTLTGELFF. CDR3 nucleotides: TGCAGCGCCACCGGGACACTCACCGGGGAGCTGTTTTTT.

The chain combines TRBV5-8 with TRBJ2-6; TRBD1 aligns across 7 bases. Unmatched junction bases numbered 12, after V lost 0 bases and J lost 0 bases. Per the germline V gene, CDR1 is SGHTS and CDR2 is YDEGEE. This CDR3 has 20 amino acids. In nucleotides, the CDR3 is TGTGCCAGCAGCTTGGCTCCGGGACAGATTAATTACTCTGGGGCCAACGTCCTGACTTTC. It codes for CASSLAPGQINYSGANVLTF. Full variable domain (missing parts from reference TRBV5-8 and TRBJ2-6): EAGVTQSPTHLIKTRGQQATLRCSPISGHTSVYWYQQALGLGLQFLLWYDEGEERNRGNFPPRFSGRQFPNYSSELNVNALELEDSALYLCASSLAPGQINYSGANVLTFGAGSRLTVL.

The V call is TRBV4-1, the J call TRBJ2-7, with 7 bases matching TRBD2. V trimming: 1 base; J trimming: 3 bases; junction bases outside the gene matches: 12. Germline V gene sequence: CDR1 MGHRA, CDR2 YSYEKL. CDR3 size: 17 residues. CDR3 coding DNA: TGCGCCAGCAGCCAAGCCTTTAGCGGGCCTCACGGCTACGAGCAGTACTTC. Encoded protein: CASSQAFSGPHGYEQYF.

The rearrangement uses TRBV29-1 and TRBJ2-1, with D unresolved. Per the germline V gene, CDR1 is SQVTM and CDR2 is ANQGSEA. The CDR3 consists of 13 residues. With 3 bases removed from V and 4 bases from J, the gap between germline ends came to 10 bases. In DNA form, the CDR3 reads TGCAGCGTTGACGGGTCACCATACAATGAGCAGTTCTTC. It yields the protein CSVDGSPYNEQFF.

Notes on this clone: Within the sample, other DNA sequences also encode this same CDR3. This chain connects TRBV9 to TRBJ2-7, with 11 bases matching TRBD2. CDR1 is SGDLS, CDR2 YYNGEE, per germline. The ends lost 3 bases at V and 4 bases at J; junction bases unmatched: 3. The CDR3 extends over 14 amino acids. The CDR3 loop reads CASSGGTSGYEQYF. DNA for the CDR3: TGTGCCAGCAGCGGCGGGACTAGCGGTTACGAGCAGTACTTC.

The chain joins TRBV5-5 to TRBJ1-2; 7 nucleotides line up with TRBD1. CDR3 length equals 13 residues. Trimming cost V 3 bases and J 4 bases; bases outside gene matches: 3. Germline CDR1 SGHKS, CDR2 YYEKEE (reference sequence). The CDR3, as DNA: TGTGCCAGCAGCTCGGGGACAGTCTATGGCTACACCTTC. Translating it yields CASSSGTVYGYTF.

This clone was seen a few times. The genes are TRBV5-4 and TRBJ1-2; the match to TRBD1 covers 8 bases. From germline, CDR1 is SGHNT and CDR2 YYREEE (reference sequence). V was pared by 4 bases and J by 3 bases, with 2 bases of the junction left unmatched. CDR3 length: 13 amino acids. The CDR3 protein is CASSPDRDYGYTF. The CDR3 bases are TGTGCCAGCAGCCCGGACAGGGACTATGGCTACACCTTC.

The chain employs TRBV7-9 and TRBJ2-2; 7 nucleotides align to TRBD1. This CDR3 comprises 16 residues. V shed 1 base and J 0 bases; nucleotides not matched to a gene: 2. Germline V gives CDR1 SEHNR, CDR2 FQNEAQ (reference sequence). CDR3 coding DNA: TGTGCCAGCAGCTTAGGACAGGGCACGAACACCGGGGAGCTGTTTTTT. Amino acids: CASSLGQGTNTGELFF.

The chain has TRBV30 and TRBJ2-1; unclear D gene. The CDR3 consists of 12 residues. Per germline, CDR1 GTSNPN and CDR2 SVGIG (reference sequence). The V end was cut by 0 bases, the J end by 10 bases, with 10 bases between. The CDR3 loop is CAWSVQSSEQFF. CDR3 bases: TGTGCCTGGAGTGTACAGTCTTCGGAGCAGTTCTTC.

The rearrangement links TRBV6-5 to TRBJ2-2; possibly TRBD1 for D (6 bases). Per germline, CDR1 MNHEY and CDR2 SVGAGI. The V end lost 5 bases, the J end lost 6 bases, and 7 bases lay between the germline ends. The CDR3 consists of 12 residues. CDR3: CASSPGAGELFF. CDR3 nucleotides: TGTGCCAGCAGTCCAGGGGCCGGGGAGCTGTTTTTT.

This rearrangement joins TRBV5-1 to TRBJ2-1; 14 positions agree with TRBD2. Germline V gene sequence: CDR1 SGHRS, CDR2 YFSETQ. The CDR3 runs 19 residues. J was trimmed by 4 bases and V by 0 bases; bases with no gene match: 9. CDR3 protein: CASSLGGTSGSGRYNEQFF. Here the CDR3 DNA reads TGCGCCAGCAGCTTGGGTGGGACTAGCGGGAGTGGCCGGTACAATGAGCAGTTCTTC. Using reference TRBV5-1 and TRBJ2-1 for the parts outside the CDR3, the full variable domain is KAGVTQTPRYLIKTRGQQVTLSCSPISGHRSVSWYQQTPGQGLQFLFEYFSETQRNKGNFPGRFSGRQFSNSRSEMNVSTLELGDSALYLCASSLGGTSGSGRYNEQFFGPGTRLTVL.

This rearrangement joins TRBV7-9 to TRBJ1-1; 8 positions match TRBD1. The CDR3 runs to 14 residues. Per germline, CDR1 SEHNR and CDR2 FQNEAQ (reference sequence). J lost 4 bases, V lost 5 bases, and 6 bases had no gene match. CDR3 sequence: CASSIGQGSTEAFF. CDR3 nucleotide sequence: TGTGCCAGCAGCATAGGACAGGGTAGCACTGAAGCTTTCTTT. Drawing the rest from reference TRBV7-9 and TRBJ1-1, the complete variable domain is DTGVSQNPRHKITKRGQNVTFRCDPISEHNRLYWYRQTLGQGPEFLTYFQNEAQLEKSRLLSDRFSAERPKGSFSTLEIQRTEQGDSAMYLCASSIGQGSTEAFFGQGTRLTVV.

V usage is TRBV7-9 and J usage is TRBJ1-4; no definite D call. This CDR3 is built from 13 residues. The V gene lost 2 bases and the J gene lost 13 bases, with 14 bases spanning the gap. Germline values: CDR1 SEHNR, CDR2 FQNEAQ (reference sequence). The CDR3 region is CASSLSTPWRLFF. The CDR3 nucleotides read TGTGCCAGCAGCTTATCGACACCCTGGAGACTGTTTTTT.

The table lists this clone with a count of one. This sequence joins TRBV4-1 and TRBJ2-1; tentatively, D is TRBD2 (5 bases). Germline loops: CDR1 MGHRA, CDR2 YSYEKL. Trimming left V 0 bases short and J 6 bases short, with 9 bases between. There are 14 residues in the CDR3. The CDR3 region has the DNA TGCGCCAGCAGCCAAGATGACGGAGGCAATGAGCAGTTCTTC. This translates into CASSQDDGGNEQFF.

The chain couples TRBV29-1 to TRBJ2-7; 7 bases map to TRBD1. The CDR3 consists of 12 residues. Germline V gene lookup returns CDR1 SQVTM and CDR2 ANQGSEA. The V gene end was trimmed by 7 bases and the J gene end by 2 bases; junction bases not matched to a gene: 5. The DNA of the CDR3 is TGCAGCGGGGTGACAGGGACCTACGAGCAGTACTTC. Protein: CSGVTGTYEQYF.

The chain combines TRBV5-1 with TRBJ1-2; 9 nucleotides match TRBD1. There are 15 residues in the CDR3. Germline V lookup: CDR1 SGHRS, CDR2 YFSETQ. V shed 2 bases and J 4 bases; nucleotides not matched to a gene: 6. The CDR3, as DNA: TGCGCCAGCAGCTTCACAGGGGGCTGGGGCTATGGCTACACCTTC. Residues: CASSFTGGWGYGYTF.

The rearrangement uses TRBV27 and TRBJ2-3; TRBD1 matches at 7 bases. The V gene's germline CDR1 is MNHEY and CDR2 SMNVEV (reference sequence). V shed 5 bases, J shed 2 bases, and the junction held 4 bases outside the gene matches. The CDR3 contains 14 residues. The CDR3 coding sequence is TGTGCCAGCAGTCCGGGACAGCCCACAGATACGCAGTATTTT. This codes for CASSPGQPTDTQYF.

The chain uses TRBV7-8 and TRBJ2-1, with 8 bases lining up with TRBD1. The V and J ends lost 0 bases and 0 bases, in that order; junction bases with no gene match: 19. The CDR3 is 22 amino acids. CDR1 and CDR2 from the germline V gene are SGHVS and FQNEAQ. The CDR3 sequence: CASSLAMAGGHLFEPSYNEQFF. The CDR3 nucleotides read TGTGCCAGCAGCTTAGCAATGGCAGGGGGCCATTTATTTGAACCCTCCTACAATGAGCAGTTCTTC.

The chain joins TRBV19 to TRBJ1-5, with a tentative D call TRBD1 (6 bases). The CDR3 is made up of 14 amino acids. Per germline, CDR1 LNHDA and CDR2 SQIVND (reference sequence). V lost 11 bases, J lost 3 bases, and 17 bases lay in between. CDR3 sequence reads: CAARNRDYNQPQHF. CDR3 DNA: TGTGCCGCCAGGAACAGGGACTACAATCAGCCCCAGCATTTT. Combining the CDR3 with reference TRBV19 and TRBJ1-5 gives the whole variable domain DGGITQSPKYLFRKEGQNVTLSCEQNLNHDAMYWYRQDPGQGLRLIYYSQIVNDFQKGDIAEGYSVSREKKESFPLTVTSAQKNPTAFYLCAARNRDYNQPQHFGDGTRLSIL.